This paragraph covers one T cell receptor beta chain sequence. The data originate from a study of blood T cell repertoires in COVID-19. For the study at large: The study drew acute and convalescent COVID-19 samples from the United States, Italy and Spain. Sample material is recorded as cDNA or gDNA derived from T cells, B-cell-depleted T cells, or PBMCs.

Per germline, CDR1 LNHDA and CDR2 SQIVND (reference sequence). With 4 bases clipped from V and 1 base from J, the junction kept 8 bases outside the gene matches. The CDR3 length is 16 residues. In the original analysis: Reference gene primer amplification in the assay estimated nucleated cell counts. The data were produced by immunoSEQ multiplex PCR, yet TCRdb's version contains in-frame clones alone and is incomplete. V, J and clone size are taken as reported in that table, and D and trimming were inferred from the DNA itself. Of approximately 410,000 clones in the sample, 80% to 90% were seen once.

The receptor was derived from a woman aged 25 to 45 with active or convalescent COVID-19. Sequencing used peripheral blood. The chain carries TRBV19 and TRBJ1-1, with 8 bases fitting TRBD1. This chain's CDR3 is CASSTLRTGRNTEAFF. CDR3 in DNA: TGTGCCAGTAGTACCCTAAGGACAGGGCGGAACACTGAAGCTTTCTTT.